One TCR beta chain is described in this entry. This record belongs to a study of blood T cell repertoires in COVID-19. Clones were sequenced by immunoSEQ multiplex PCR, and TCRdb holds only the in-frame ones, with some missing. The repertoire holds around 240,000 clones, around 88% seen once, with 2% to 2.5% in the top ten. Germline CDR1 is LNHDA and CDR2 is SQIVND (reference sequence). The CDR3 covers 15 residues. J was trimmed by 4 bases and V by 6 bases; bases with no gene match: 7. Sequences were obtained from PBMCs or T cells enriched from blood (not recorded which). The clonotype originates from a woman aged 45-59 years who had recovered from COVID-19. The chain carries TRBV19 and TRBJ2-1, with 9 bases matching TRBD2. CDR3 sequence (DNA): TGTGCCAGTAGCCCTAGCGGGGATCCGTACAATGAGCAGTTCTTC. Encoded protein: CASSPSGDPYNEQFF.